Presented here are 10 T cell receptor beta chains from one specimen sequenced in a study of shared clonotypes between healthy human individuals. Selected positively for CCR7 and CD45RO-negative, naive CD8 cells excluded terminally differentiated effector memory CD45RA+ cells. Sequenced by immunoSEQ multiplex PCR; TCRdb stores in-frame clones only, minus some. The sample carries hundreds of thousands of clones, approximately 95% recorded once. Sequences were obtained from naive CD8+ T cells sorted from blood. Receptors were obtained from a woman in her 30s in good health.

The rearrangement links TRBV10-1 to TRBJ2-7, with 7 bases identical to TRBD2. After removal of 5 bases from V and 5 bases from J, the junction contained 9 bases not matched to a gene. Germline CDR1 is WNHNN and CDR2 is SYGVQD (reference sequence). The CDR3 is 14 residues long. CDR3 protein: CASSPASGPDEQYF. In DNA, the CDR3 is TGCGCCAGCAGTCCGGCTAGCGGTCCCGACGAGCAGTACTTC.

The rearrangement links TRBV4-1 to TRBJ2-2; 7 nucleotides match TRBD1. CDR3 length: 16 residues. Germline CDR1 MGHRA, CDR2 YSYEKL. V shed 0 bases, J shed 3 bases, and the junction held 4 bases outside the gene matches. As DNA, the CDR3 is TGCGCCAGCAGCCAAGACGGGACAGCCGACACCGGGGAGCTGTTTTTT. This encodes CASSQDGTADTGELFF.

The V call is TRBV12-5, the J call TRBJ2-7, with 10 bases lining up with TRBD1. Trimming at V came to 6 bases and at J to 4 bases, leaving 12 bases not matched to a gene. The germline V gene has CDR1 LGHNT and CDR2 FRNRAP. CDR3 length equals 16 residues. In DNA form, the CDR3 reads TGTGCTAGTGGCCCAACAGGACAGGGGGTCACGTACGAGCAGTACTTC. It encodes CASGPTGQGVTYEQYF. Drawing the rest from reference TRBV12-5 and TRBJ2-7, the complete variable domain is DARVTQTPRHKVTEMGQEVTMRCQPILGHNTVFWYRQTMMQGLELLAYFRNRAPLDDSGMPKDRFSAEMPDATLATLKIQPSEPRDSAVYFCASGPTGQGVTYEQYFGPGTRLTVT.

V gene TRBV5-4 combines with J gene TRBJ2-1; 11 nucleotides align to TRBD2. The CDR3 spans 14 residues. J was trimmed by 6 bases and V by 5 bases; bases with no gene match: 4. Germline CDR1 SGHNT, CDR2 YYREEE (reference sequence). CDR3 residues: CASSFGLAGNEQFF. CDR3 nucleotides: TGTGCCAGCAGTTTCGGACTAGCGGGCAATGAGCAGTTCTTC.

This chain connects TRBV5-6 to TRBJ2-7; 10 nucleotides agree with TRBD1. The CDR3 runs to 14 residues. Germline values: CDR1 SGHDT, CDR2 YYEEEE. J was trimmed by 3 bases and V by 3 bases; bases with no gene match: 3. CDR3: CASSWDRGVYEQYF. In DNA form, the CDR3 reads TGTGCCAGCAGCTGGGACAGGGGAGTCTACGAGCAGTACTTC. Complete variable domain (other parts from reference TRBV5-6 and TRBJ2-7): DAGVTQSPTHLIKTRGQQVTLRCSPKSGHDTVSWYQQALGQGPQFIFQYYEEEERQRGNFPDRFSGHQFPNYSSELNVNALLLGDSALYLCASSWDRGVYEQYFGPGTRLTVT.

V and J are TRBV7-3 and TRBJ2-7; TRBD1 aligns across 10 bases. The CDR3 totals 15 residues. With 3 bases clipped from V and 2 bases from J, the junction kept 4 bases outside the gene matches. Germline V gene sequence: CDR1 SGHTA, CDR2 FQGTGA. CDR3 in DNA: TGTGCCAGCAGCTTGACAGGGGGCGCCGCCTACGAGCAGTACTTC. Amino acid sequence: CASSLTGGAAYEQYF.

This chain connects TRBV6-6 to TRBJ2-1; D perhaps matches TRBD1 (5 bases). The CDR3 loop spans 14 amino acids. CDR1 and CDR2 (germline): MNHNY, SVGAGI (reference sequence). V gave up 2 bases and J gave up 12 bases, with 17 bases separating them. CDR3 in amino acids: CASSYETALRGQFF. CDR3 nucleotide sequence: TGTGCCAGCAGTTACGAGACAGCCCTACGCGGGCAGTTCTTC.

CDR3 coding DNA: TGCGCCAGCAGCTCTGATCCACTGGGGAGCACTGAAGCTTTCTTT. This gives the protein CASSSDPLGSTEAFF. The rearrangement joins TRBV5-1 to TRBJ1-1; D is uncertain. The CDR3 has 15 residues. Germline-derived CDR1 and CDR2 are SGHRS and YFSETQ. V was trimmed by 3 bases and J by 4 bases, leaving 16 bases between them.

This rearrangement joins TRBV5-1 to TRBJ2-7, with TRBD2 matching 9 bases. The V and J ends lost 1 base and 7 bases, in that order; junction bases with no gene match: 9. This CDR3 contains 15 residues. Germline V CDR1 and CDR2: SGHRS, YFSETQ. CDR3 region: CASSLLRGRGEEQYF. The CDR3 DNA sequence: TGCGCCAGCAGCTTGCTCCGCGGGAGGGGAGAAGAGCAGTACTTC.

The chain is built from TRBV7-9 and TRBJ2-7; D is ambiguous. Germline CDR1 is SEHNR and CDR2 is FQNEAQ (reference sequence). The ends were cut back, 4 bases at V and 4 bases at J, with 8 bases in the middle. The CDR3 consists of 12 residues. The CDR3 here is CASSSEGYEQYF. The CDR3 DNA sequence: TGTGCCAGCAGCTCGGAAGGGTACGAGCAGTACTTC.